These 5 T cell receptor beta chains were all obtained from the same sample, sequenced in a study of shared clonotypes between healthy human individuals. Only in-frame clones appear in the TCRdb table, and some are missing; sequencing was by immunoSEQ multiplex PCR. Of about 1 million clones listed, 75% are singletons. Input material: memory CD4+ T cells sorted from blood. The subset denotes: CD45RA-negative fraction. These TCRs come from a young man in good health.

The rearrangement links TRBV5-1 to TRBJ2-1; TRBD2 matches at 13 bases. J lost 10 bases, V lost 1 base, and 5 bases had no gene match. This CDR3 has 15 amino acids. Looked up from germline, CDR1 is SGHRS and CDR2 is YFSETQ. The DNA for the CDR3 is TGCGCCAGCAGCTTGACTAGCGGGAGGGTAGGGGAGCAGTTCTTC. Amino acids: CASSLTSGRVGEQFF.

This sequence joins TRBV10-3 and TRBJ2-5; D perhaps matches TRBD2 (6 bases). This CDR3 contains 14 residues. Trimming cost V 8 bases and J 4 bases, with 17 bases left between them. Germline V lookup: CDR1 ENHRY, CDR2 SYGVKD. Here the CDR3 DNA reads TGTGCCATCGCAGGTCCCGGAGGGTCAGAGACCCAGTACTTC. This encodes CAIAGPGGSETQYF.

The DNA for the CDR3 is TGCGCCAGCGGGACCGGGACAGGGGATTCACCCCTCCACTTT. It encodes CASGTGTGDSPLHF. The rearrangement links TRBV5-1 to TRBJ1-6, with TRBD1 matching over 10 bases. The V segment lost 7 bases and the J segment 8 bases; nucleotides outside the gene matches: 6. This CDR3 is built from 14 residues. Per the germline V gene, CDR1 is SGHRS and CDR2 is YFSETQ.

The chain couples TRBV11-2 to TRBJ1-2; no clear D. Trimming removed 0 bases at V and 2 bases at J, with 7 bases between. From germline, CDR1 is SGHAT and CDR2 FQNNGV. This CDR3 region has 14 residues. The chain's CDR3 is CASSLDLTNYGYTF. The CDR3 region has the DNA TGTGCCAGCAGCTTAGATTTGACCAACTATGGCTACACCTTC.

J is TRBJ1-4 and V is TRBV28; D not resolved. The germline gives CDR1 MDHEN, CDR2 SYDVKM. This CDR3 contains 16 residues. V lost 4 bases and J lost 13, with 25 bases in between. The CDR3 here is CASSYWGDNAEGILFF. The CDR3 bases are TGTGCCAGCAGTTATTGGGGAGACAATGCAGAAGGGATACTGTTTTTT.